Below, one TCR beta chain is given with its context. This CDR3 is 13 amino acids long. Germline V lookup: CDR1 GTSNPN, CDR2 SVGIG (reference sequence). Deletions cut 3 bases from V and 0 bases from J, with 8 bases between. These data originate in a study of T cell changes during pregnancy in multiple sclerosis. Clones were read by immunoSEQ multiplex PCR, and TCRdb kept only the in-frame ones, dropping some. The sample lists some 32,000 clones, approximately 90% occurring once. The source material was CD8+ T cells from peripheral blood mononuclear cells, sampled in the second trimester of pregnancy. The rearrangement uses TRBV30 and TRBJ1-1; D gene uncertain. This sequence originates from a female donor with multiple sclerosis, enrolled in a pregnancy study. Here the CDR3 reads CAWRVRVNTEAFF. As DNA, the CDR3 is TGTGCCTGGAGAGTACGGGTGAACACTGAAGCTTTCTTT.